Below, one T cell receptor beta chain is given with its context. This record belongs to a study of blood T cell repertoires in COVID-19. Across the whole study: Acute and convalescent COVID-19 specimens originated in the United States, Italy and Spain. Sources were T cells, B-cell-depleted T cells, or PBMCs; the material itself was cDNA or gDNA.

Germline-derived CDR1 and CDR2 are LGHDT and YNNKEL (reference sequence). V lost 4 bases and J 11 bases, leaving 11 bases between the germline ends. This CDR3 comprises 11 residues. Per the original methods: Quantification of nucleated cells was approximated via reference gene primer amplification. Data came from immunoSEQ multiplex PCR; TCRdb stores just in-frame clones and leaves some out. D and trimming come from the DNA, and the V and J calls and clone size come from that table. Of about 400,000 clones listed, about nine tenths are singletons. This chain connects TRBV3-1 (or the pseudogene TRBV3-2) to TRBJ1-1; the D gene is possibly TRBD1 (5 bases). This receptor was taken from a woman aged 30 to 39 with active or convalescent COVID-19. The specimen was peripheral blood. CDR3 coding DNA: TGTGCCAGCAGCCTGGGGGGAGGGGCTTTCTTT. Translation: CASSLGGGAFF.